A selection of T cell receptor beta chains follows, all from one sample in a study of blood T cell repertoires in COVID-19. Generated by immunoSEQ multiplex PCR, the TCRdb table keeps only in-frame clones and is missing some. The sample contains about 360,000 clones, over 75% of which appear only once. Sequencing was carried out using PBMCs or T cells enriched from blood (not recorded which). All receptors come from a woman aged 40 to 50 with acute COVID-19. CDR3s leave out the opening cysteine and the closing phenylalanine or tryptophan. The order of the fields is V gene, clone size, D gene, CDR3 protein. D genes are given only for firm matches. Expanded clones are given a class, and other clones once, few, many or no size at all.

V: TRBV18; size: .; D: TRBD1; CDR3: ASSRGTGVNSGANVLT
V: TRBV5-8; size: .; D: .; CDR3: ASSLAGTIYSNQPQH
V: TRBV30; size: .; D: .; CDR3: AWALGGRGNTIY
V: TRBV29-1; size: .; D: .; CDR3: SVLAVNTEAF
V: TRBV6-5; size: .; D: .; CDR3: ASTRQHNQPQH
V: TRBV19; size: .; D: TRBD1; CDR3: ASSTDRGQDEKLF
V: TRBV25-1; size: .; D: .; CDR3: ASSDPLRGYT
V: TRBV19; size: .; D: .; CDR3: ASSIQGSGGYGYT
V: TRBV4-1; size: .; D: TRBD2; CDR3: ASSHLSGESNEQF
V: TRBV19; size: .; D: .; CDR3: ASIPFDGLNQPQH
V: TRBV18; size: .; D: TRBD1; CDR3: ASSPRTGQNTEAF
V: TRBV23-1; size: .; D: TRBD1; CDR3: ASSQMAGGYYEQY
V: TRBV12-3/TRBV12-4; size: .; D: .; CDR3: ASSFGRGTEAF
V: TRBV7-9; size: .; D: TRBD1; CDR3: ASSSAPGQGYEQY
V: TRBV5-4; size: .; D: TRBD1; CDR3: ASSPRTGAGANVLT
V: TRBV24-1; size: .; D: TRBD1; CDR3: ATSDPRQGGQPQH
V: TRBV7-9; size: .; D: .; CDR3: ASSPSSTEAF
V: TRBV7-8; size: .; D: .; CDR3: ASSLVRVSGEKLF
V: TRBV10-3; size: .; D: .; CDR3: AISDRAPRGWTEAF
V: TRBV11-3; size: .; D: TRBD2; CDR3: ASSLVGSGGADTQY
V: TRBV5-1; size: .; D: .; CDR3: ASSLGGSPAGRQETQY
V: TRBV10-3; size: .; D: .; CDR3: AITPGLGPGFTGELF
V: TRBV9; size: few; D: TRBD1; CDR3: ASSARGQSNYGYT
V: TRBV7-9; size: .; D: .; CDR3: ASSPREALIEQF
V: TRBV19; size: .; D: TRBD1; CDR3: ASSIRTGWDTEAF
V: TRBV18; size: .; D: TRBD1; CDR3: ASSPGQRQETQY
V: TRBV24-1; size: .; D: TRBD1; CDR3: ATSDYPGTERKDTQY
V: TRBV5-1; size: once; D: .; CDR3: ASSFDSSYNEQF
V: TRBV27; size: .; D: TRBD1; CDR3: ASSLATGTSYEQY
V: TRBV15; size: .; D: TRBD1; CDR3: ATSRLGTGQTEAF
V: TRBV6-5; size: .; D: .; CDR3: ASTRGGSYEQY
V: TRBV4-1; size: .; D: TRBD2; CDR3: ASSQEAGGPADTQY
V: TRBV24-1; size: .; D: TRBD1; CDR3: ATSDPGQVVTGELF
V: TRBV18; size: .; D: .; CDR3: ASSYNQGSNQPQH
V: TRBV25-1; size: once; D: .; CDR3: ASSGYRPGEAF
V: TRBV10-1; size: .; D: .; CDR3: ANLQGQGNSPLH
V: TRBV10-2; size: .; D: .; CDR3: ASNGGYGYGYT
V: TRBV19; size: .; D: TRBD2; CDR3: ASSTRLAGGPGQETQY
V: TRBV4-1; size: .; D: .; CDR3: ASSQVYAERINSGNTIY
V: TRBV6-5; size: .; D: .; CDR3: ASSYRSGVTEKLF
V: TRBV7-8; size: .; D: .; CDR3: ASSLAWAGELYQPQH
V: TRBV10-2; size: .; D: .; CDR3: ASSPTGALNYGYT
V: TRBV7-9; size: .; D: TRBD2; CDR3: ASSLSGLAGETQY
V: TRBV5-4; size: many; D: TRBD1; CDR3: ASRKQGEGTEAF
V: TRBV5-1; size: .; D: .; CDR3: ASSLYRNSGNTIY
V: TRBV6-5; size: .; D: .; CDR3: ASTSLTNTEAF
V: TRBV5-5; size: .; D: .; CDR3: ASSHPQVNEQF
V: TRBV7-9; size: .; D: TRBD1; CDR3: ASRLDREGYT
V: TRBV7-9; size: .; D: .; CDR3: ASSSQGRAGSTYNEQF
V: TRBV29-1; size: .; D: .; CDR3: SGEGRGQGWNEQF
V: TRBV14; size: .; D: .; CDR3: ASSQDGVRGSSYNEQF